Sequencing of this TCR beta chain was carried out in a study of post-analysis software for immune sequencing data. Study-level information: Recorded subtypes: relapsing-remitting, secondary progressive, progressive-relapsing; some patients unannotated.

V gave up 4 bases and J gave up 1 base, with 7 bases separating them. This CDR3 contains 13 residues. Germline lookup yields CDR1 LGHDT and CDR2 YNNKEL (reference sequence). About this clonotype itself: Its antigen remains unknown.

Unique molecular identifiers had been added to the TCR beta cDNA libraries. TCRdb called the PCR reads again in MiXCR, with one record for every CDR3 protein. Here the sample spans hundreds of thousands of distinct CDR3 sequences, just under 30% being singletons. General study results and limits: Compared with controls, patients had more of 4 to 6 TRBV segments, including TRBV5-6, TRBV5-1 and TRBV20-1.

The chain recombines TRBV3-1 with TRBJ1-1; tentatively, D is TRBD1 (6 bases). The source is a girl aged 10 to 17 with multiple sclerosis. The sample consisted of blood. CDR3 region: CASSRQANTEAFF. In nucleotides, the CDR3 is TGTGCCAGCAGCCGACAGGCGAACACTGAAGCTTTCTTT.